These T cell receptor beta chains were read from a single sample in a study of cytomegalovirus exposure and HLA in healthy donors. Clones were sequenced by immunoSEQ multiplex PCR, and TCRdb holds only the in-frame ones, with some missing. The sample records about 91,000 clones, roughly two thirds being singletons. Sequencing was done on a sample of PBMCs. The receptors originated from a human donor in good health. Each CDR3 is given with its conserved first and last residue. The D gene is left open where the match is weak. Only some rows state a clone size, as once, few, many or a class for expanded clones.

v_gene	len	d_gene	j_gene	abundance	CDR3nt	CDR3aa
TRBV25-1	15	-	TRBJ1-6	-	TGTGCCAGCAGTGAAAGTACAGCAGAAAATTCACCCCTCCACTTT	CASSESTAENSPLHF
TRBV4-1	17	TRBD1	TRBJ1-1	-	TGCGCCAGCAGCCGGGCCCCGGGACAGACTTTGAACACTGAAGCTTTCTTT	CASSRAPGQTLNTEAFF
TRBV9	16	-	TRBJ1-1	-	TGTGCCAGCAGCGAACCTATGGGGCAGGGTAACACTGAAGCTTTCTTT	CASSEPMGQGNTEAFF
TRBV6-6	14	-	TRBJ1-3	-	TGTGCCAGCAAGGAGGCGAGCTCTGGAAACACCATATATTTT	CASKEASSGNTIYF
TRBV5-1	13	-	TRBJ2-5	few	TGCGCCAGCAGCTTGGACAGGGAAGAGACCCAGTACTTC	CASSLDREETQYF
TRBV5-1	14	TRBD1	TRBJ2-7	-	TGCGCCAGCAGCTTAAACACAGGGGGCGGCGAGCAGTACTTC	CASSLNTGGGEQYF
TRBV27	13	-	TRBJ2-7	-	TGTGCCAGCAGTTTATCGTGGAGACACGAGCAGTACTTC	CASSLSWRHEQYF
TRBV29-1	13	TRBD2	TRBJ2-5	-	TGCAGCGGGGGACTAGGTCAACAAGAGACCCAGTACTTC	CSGGLGQQETQYF
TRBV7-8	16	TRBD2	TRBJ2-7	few	TGTGCCAGCAGCCCACTATCGGGAGCGGGAGCGTACGAGCAGTACTTC	CASSPLSGAGAYEQYF
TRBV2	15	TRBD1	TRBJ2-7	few	TGTGCCAGTTCGATAGACAGGGGAAGCTCCTACGAGCAGTACTTC	CASSIDRGSSYEQYF
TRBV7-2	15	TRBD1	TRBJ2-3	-	TGTGCCAGCAGCCCGGGAAGGACAGGGAGGGATACGCAGTATTTT	CASSPGRTGRDTQYF
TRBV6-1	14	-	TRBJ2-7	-	TGTGCCAGCAGTGAAGCCGTTGGGCCCTACGAGCAGTACTTC	CASSEAVGPYEQYF
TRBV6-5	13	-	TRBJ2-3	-	TGTGCCAGCAGTCCGACATGGTCAGATACGCAGTATTTT	CASSPTWSDTQYF
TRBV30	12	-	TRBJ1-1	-	TGTGCCTGGAGTGAGAATCGCGGAGAAGCTTTCTTT	CAWSENRGEAFF
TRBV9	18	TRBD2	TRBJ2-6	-	TGTGCCAGCAGCCAAGCCCCAGCGGGGACTTCTGGGGCCAACGTCCTGACTTTC	CASSQAPAGTSGANVLTF
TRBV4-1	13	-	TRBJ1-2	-	TGCGCCAGCAGCCAGGACAGAGATTATGGCTACACCTTC	CASSQDRDYGYTF
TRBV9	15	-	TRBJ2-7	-	TGTGCCAGCAGCGTAGGGGCGGGGTACAACCACGAGCAGTACTTC	CASSVGAGYNHEQYF
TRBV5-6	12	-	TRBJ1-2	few	TGTGCCAGCAGCTTGGTAACAGCCTCTTACACCTTC	CASSLVTASYTF
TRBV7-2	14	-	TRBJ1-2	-	TGTGCCAGCAGCTTCCCGCAGGGAATTGGGGGCTACACCTTC	CASSFPQGIGGYTF
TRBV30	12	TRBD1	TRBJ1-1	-	TGTGCCGCATCACAGGGGTACACTGAAGCTTTCTTT	CAASQGYTEAFF